This TCR beta chain was profiled in a study of T cell clonotyping in hematopoietic cell transplantation (dated by TCRdb to 2020 to 2023). The study in broad terms: The study collected more than 120 blood samples from 35 to 40 consecutive transplant recipients and their related donors. Patient recruitment ran from 2015 to early 2017, and follow-up continued until September 2020 or death. On the study overall, not on this receptor specifically: Overlap with donor repertoires was found for only a small fraction of recipient repertoires, with over 95% found to appear de novo at the given depth. Recipient TCR diversity fell after transplant, with pathologically expanded clonotypes rising progressively from day 30 to day 180. Broader posttransplant TCR repertoire diversity was predicted by donor and pretransplant recipient Inverse Simpson Index values. Sample size was limited, and cells were not sorted, so CD4 and CD8 repertoire contributions could not be separated.

Related transplant donors provided blood samples for TCR beta sequencing. Nuclei Lysis Solution was used to extract genomic DNA from fresh or cryopreserved unfractionated peripheral blood mononuclear cells. As regards this clone: This receptor's antigen is unknown. Qualities for individual bases were not recorded, and no much larger clone is one base off.

With the immunoSEQ assay, which is a bias-controlled multiplex PCR relying on V- and J-specific primers, TCR beta CDR3 regions were amplified from genomic DNA. A proprietary barcode and Illumina adapter sequences were added to the CDR3 amplicons in a second PCR step. An Illumina MiSeq instrument was used to sequence the CDR3 libraries. Under the source paper's analysis protocol: Export and quality control were performed with immunoSEQ Analyzer 3.0, and downstream analyses were performed with R Bioconductor and Immunarch. Only productive rearrangements in the normalized downsampled data set went into calculating the repertoire metrics. Clonotypes larger than 5 templates in the normalized cohort were defined as pathologically expanded. Repertoire diversity was measured with the Inverse Simpson Index. CMV-specificity analyses were carried out on the non-normalized data set to capture all clonotypes. TCRdb retrieved this table from immuneACCESS and kept in-frame rearrangements only. Not all clones are present; in checked studies, unresolved V genes account for under half, and no reason is known for the remainder. V and J calls plus clone size are reproduced from that table; the DNA served to infer D and trimming. For this sample the table gives 37,000 or so clones, of which approximately 88% were detected only once. The ten largest account for nearly 2% of the sample.

Reading from cysteine to phenylalanine, the CDR3 counts 12 amino acids. Here the CDR3 DNA is all that survives: 36 bases in frame from base 1. CDR1 and CDR2, looked up from the germline V gene, are SGHTA and FQGNSA. Trimming at the junction amounts to 7 bases on V and 0 bases on J, and the germline ends lie 6 bases apart. This receptor was obtained from a woman aged 40 to 50 in good health. Some clones in this sample may be carry-over from other donors' samples. This receptor chain uses TRBV7-2 and TRBJ1-1; the D gene cannot be resolved reliably. The sample taken for sequencing was peripheral blood mononuclear cells. The DNA sequence reads TGTGCCAGCAAGGCTATGAACACTGAAGCTTTCTTT. Translated, this is CASKAMNTEAFF.